This TCR beta chain was recovered during a study of Graves' ophthalmopathy and Graves' hyperthyroidism. This clonotype was detected ten times or more. Its antigen is as yet unknown. The V end lost 3 bases, the J end lost 6 bases, and 21 bases lay between the germline ends. The CDR3 has 16 residues. Germline lookup yields CDR1 SGHAT and CDR2 FQNNGV. RNA transcripts were the template, and TCR beta CDR3 regions were amplified from them. First-round RT-PCR employed HTBI primers, with a second-round multiplex PCR after it. In TCRdb, the multiplex PCR reads were re-called with MiXCR into one record per CDR3 protein. Of some 150,000 distinct CDR3 sequences detected, approximately 40% appear once; the ten largest clones hold 8% to 9.5%. The study's findings and limits: Most thyroid clonotypes expanded beyond 0.001 frequency were also found in blood.

Moderate-to-severe activity, with CAS ≥3, NOSPECS ≥4 and duration under 3 months, characterized the donors with ophthalmopathy. None of the included patients had other autoimmune diseases, uncontrolled infections, pregnancy or lactation, as these led to exclusion. Clinical symptoms, serum thyroxine, TRAb, thyroid ultrasound and orbital computed tomography were relied on for diagnosis. The V gene is TRBV11-2, the J gene TRBJ2-7; D perhaps matches TRBD2 (6 bases). The sequence came from a man aged 25 to 45 with Graves' ophthalmopathy. Sequencing was performed on peripheral blood. The CDR3 bases are TGTGCCAGCAGCTTCTCTGGCGGGGTACCCCTCCTCGAGCAGTACTTC. Its protein product is CASSFSGGVPLLEQYF.